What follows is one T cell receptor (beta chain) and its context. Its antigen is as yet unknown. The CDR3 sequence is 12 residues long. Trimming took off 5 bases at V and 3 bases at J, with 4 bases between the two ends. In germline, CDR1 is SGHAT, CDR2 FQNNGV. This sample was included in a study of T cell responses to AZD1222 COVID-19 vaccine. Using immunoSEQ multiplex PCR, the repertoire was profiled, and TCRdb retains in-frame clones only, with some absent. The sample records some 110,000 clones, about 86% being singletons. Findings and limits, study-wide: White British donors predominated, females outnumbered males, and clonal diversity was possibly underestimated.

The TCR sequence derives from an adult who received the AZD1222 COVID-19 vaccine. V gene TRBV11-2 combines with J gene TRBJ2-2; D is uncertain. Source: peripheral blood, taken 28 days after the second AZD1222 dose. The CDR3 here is CASSLYTGELFF. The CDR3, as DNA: TGTGCCAGCAGCCTCTACACCGGGGAGCTGTTTTTT.